This T cell receptor beta chain was sequenced in a study of long-term antiretroviral therapy in people with HIV. Every participant gave one or more pre-ART and two or more post-ART PBMC samples. The samples, holding 1-10 million cryopreserved PBMC, were thawed before DNA extraction was carried out. Sequencing relied on immunoSEQ assay v3.0, run at survey level. Some clones are missing from TCRdb's copy, which holds only in-frame ones; the method was immunoSEQ multiplex PCR. This table holds some 16,000 clones, 75% to 85% found once. Trimming took 1 base from V and 0 from J; bases not matched to a gene: 8. The germline V gene encodes CDR1 MGHRA and CDR2 YSYEKL. The CDR3 covers 18 residues.

The source material was unsorted PBMCs, sampled 2.1 years after starting antiretroviral therapy. The sequence was obtained from a man aged 35 to 55 with HIV. V and J are TRBV4-1 and TRBJ2-1, with 8 bases fitting TRBD2. CDR3 in DNA: TGCGCCAGCAGCCAAGGCCCTAGCGGGCTCAGCTCCTACAATGAGCAGTTCTTC. Amino acids: CASSQGPSGLSSYNEQFF.